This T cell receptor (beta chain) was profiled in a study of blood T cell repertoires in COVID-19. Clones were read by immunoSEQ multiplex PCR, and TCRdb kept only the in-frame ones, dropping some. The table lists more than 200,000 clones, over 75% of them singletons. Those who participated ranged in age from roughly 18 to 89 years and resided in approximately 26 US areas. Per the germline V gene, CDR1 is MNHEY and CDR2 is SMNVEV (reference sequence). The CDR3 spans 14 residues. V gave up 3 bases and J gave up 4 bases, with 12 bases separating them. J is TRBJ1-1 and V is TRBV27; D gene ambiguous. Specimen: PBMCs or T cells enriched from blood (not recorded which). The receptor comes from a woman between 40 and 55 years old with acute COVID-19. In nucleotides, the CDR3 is TGTGCCAGCAGTTTTGCGGGCAGTAGCACTGAAGCTTTCTTT. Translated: CASSFAGSSTEAFF.